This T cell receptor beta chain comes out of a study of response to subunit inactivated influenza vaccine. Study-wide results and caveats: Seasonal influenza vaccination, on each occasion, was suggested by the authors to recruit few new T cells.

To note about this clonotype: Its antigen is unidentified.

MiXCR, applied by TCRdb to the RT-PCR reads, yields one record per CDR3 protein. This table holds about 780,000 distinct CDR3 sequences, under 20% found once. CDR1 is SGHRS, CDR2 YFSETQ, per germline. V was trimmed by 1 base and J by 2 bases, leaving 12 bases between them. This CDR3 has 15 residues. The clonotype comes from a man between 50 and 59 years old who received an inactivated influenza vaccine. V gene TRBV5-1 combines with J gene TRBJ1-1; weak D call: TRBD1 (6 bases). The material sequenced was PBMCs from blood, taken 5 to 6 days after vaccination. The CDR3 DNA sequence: TGCGCCAGCAGCTTGCGAATGGGGGGCAACACTGAAGCTTTCTTT. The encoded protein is CASSLRMGGNTEAFF. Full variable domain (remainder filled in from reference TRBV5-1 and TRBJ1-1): KAGVTQTPRYLIKTRGQQVTLSCSPISGHRSVSWYQQTPGQGLQFLFEYFSETQRNKGNFPGRFSGRQFSNSRSEMNVSTLELGDSALYLCASSLRMGGNTEAFFGQGTRLTVV.